Presented here are 21 T cell receptor beta chains from one specimen sequenced in a study of cytomegalovirus exposure and HLA in healthy donors. The study ran its PCR with 60 Vbeta and 13 Jbeta primers. Some clones are missing from TCRdb's copy, which holds only in-frame ones; the method was immunoSEQ multiplex PCR. Of under 200,000 clones detected, 78% appear once; the ten largest clones hold 3.1%. What was sequenced was PBMCs. These receptors were obtained from a woman between 40 and 50 years old in good health and CMV-seronegative.

As concerns this clone: At one boundary the junction diverges from the germline segment, which might be a read error. V gene TRBV6-5 combines with J gene TRBJ2-7; a possible D gene is TRBD2 (6 bases). The CDR3 is 16 amino acids. CDR1 MNHEY and CDR2 SVGAGI come from the germline V gene. The CDR3 here is CAGSYSPLEGGYEQYF. DNA of the CDR3: TGTGCCGGCAGTTACTCTCCCCTGGAGGGCGGGTACGAGCAGTACTTC.

This clone was found once. J is TRBJ2-7 and V is TRBV14, with D perhaps TRBD2 (5 bases). This CDR3 comprises 15 residues. Looked up from germline, CDR1 is SGHDN and CDR2 is FVKESK. The germline V and J ends were trimmed by 0 bases and 2 bases, with 11 bases remaining between them. CDR3 amino acids: CASSQDPRGTYEQYF. For the CDR3, the DNA is TGTGCCAGCAGCCAAGATCCTCGGGGAACCTACGAGCAGTACTTC.

This clone was seen a handful of times. The chain couples TRBV5-6 to TRBJ2-7; tentative D call: TRBD1 (7 bases). The CDR3 runs to 15 residues. Per the germline V gene, CDR1 is SGHDT and CDR2 is YYEEEE. Trimming pared 5 bases from V and 4 bases from J, leaving 19 bases between. The CDR3 DNA follows: TGTGCCAGCAGAGAGGAGGGGGCGGTAAGGTACGAGCAGTACTTC. This translates into CASREEGAVRYEQYF. Full variable domain (remainder filled in from reference TRBV5-6 and TRBJ2-7): DAGVTQSPTHLIKTRGQQVTLRCSPKSGHDTVSWYQQALGQGPQFIFQYYEEEERQRGNFPDRFSGHQFPNYSSELNVNALLLGDSALYLCASREEGAVRYEQYFGPGTRLTVT.

This chain uses TRBV4-1 with TRBJ2-5; 7 bases match TRBD1. J gave up 2 bases and V 2 bases, and 5 bases lay outside the gene matches. Germline lookup yields CDR1 MGHRA and CDR2 YSYEKL. This CDR3 has 15 residues. The CDR3 loop is CASSQLDREQETQYF. CDR3 bases: TGCGCCAGCAGCCAACTAGACAGGGAACAAGAGACCCAGTACTTC.

The chain carries TRBV7-6 and TRBJ1-5; weak D call: TRBD1 (5 bases). Trimming cost V 6 bases and J 0 bases, with 12 bases left between them. This CDR3 contains 15 residues. The germline V gene has CDR1 SGHVS and CDR2 FNYEAQ. The CDR3 region has the DNA TGTGCCAGCAGGCCATGGGGGGTTAGCAATCAGCCCCAGCATTTT. Translation: CASRPWGVSNQPQHF.

This chain joins TRBV6-1 and TRBJ1-1; TRBD1 agrees at 12 bases. With V trimmed by 6 bases and J by 11 bases, 7 bases remained unmatched. There are 13 residues in the CDR3. Germline lookup yields CDR1 MNHNS and CDR2 SASEGT. The chain's CDR3 is CASRGTGGGVAFF. CDR3 in DNA: TGTGCCAGCAGAGGGACAGGGGGCGGTGTGGCTTTCTTT.

The table lists this clone with a few counts. Here the CDR3 reads CASSGGHGGNTIYF. Here the CDR3 DNA reads TGTGCCAGCAGTGGAGGGCACGGGGGAAACACCATATATTTT. The gene calls are TRBV2 and TRBJ1-3; no clear D gene. V was trimmed by 4 bases and J by 4 bases, leaving 11 bases between them. Germline CDR1 and CDR2: SNHLY and FYNNEI. The CDR3 is 14 residues long.

This clone has only a few counts. The J gene is TRBJ2-3, the V gene TRBV6-1; 9 bases align to TRBD1. This CDR3 has 15 amino acids. Germline CDR1 and CDR2: MNHNS and SASEGT. V gave up 2 bases and J gave up 5 bases; unmatched junction bases: 5. In DNA form, the CDR3 reads TGTGCCAGCAGTGAAATGACAGGGGGGATAGATACGCAGTATTTT. This codes for CASSEMTGGIDTQYF.

The rearrangement uses TRBV5-1 and TRBJ1-4, with TRBD1 matching over 11 bases. The CDR3 sequence is 14 residues long. Unmatched junction bases numbered 3, after V lost 4 bases and J lost 7 bases. Per the germline V gene, CDR1 is SGHRS and CDR2 is YFSETQ. The CDR3 DNA reads TGCGCCAGCAGCCTCGGGACAGGGGGTGAAAAACTGTTTTTT. It encodes CASSLGTGGEKLFF.

Points on this clone: The junction shows a germline mismatch at one end, possibly a read error. V usage is TRBV7-9 and J usage is TRBJ2-7, with 10 bases that match TRBD2. CDR1 is SEHNR and CDR2 is FQNEAQ in the germline V gene (reference sequence). The CDR3 totals 19 residues. For the CDR3, the DNA is TGTTCCAGCAGCTTACTGTCACTAGCGGGGAGTTACGGCCCCTACGAGCAGTACTTC. As protein: CSSSLLSLAGSYGPYEQYF.

The V call is TRBV7-9, the J call TRBJ2-7; D perhaps matches TRBD1 (5 bases). CDR1 is SEHNR, CDR2 FQNEAQ, per germline (reference sequence). The CDR3 consists of 12 residues. Trimming stripped 5 bases from V and 8 bases from J, with 13 bases between. CDR3 region: CASSLGVSQQYF. CDR3 nucleotide sequence: TGTGCCAGCAGCCTAGGGGTTAGCCAGCAGTACTTC.

There are a few counts of this clone. The chain recombines TRBV7-9 with TRBJ1-1; no reliable D call. In germline, CDR1 is SEHNR, CDR2 FQNEAQ (reference sequence). This CDR3 is 13 amino acids long. V lost 1 base and J 4 bases, leaving 7 bases between the germline ends. Here the CDR3 DNA reads TGTGCCAGCAGCTTAGAATCCGGCACTGAAGCTTTCTTT. This encodes CASSLESGTEAFF.

The chain recombines TRBV5-4 with TRBJ1-3, with 7 nucleotides matching TRBD1. V lost 4 bases and J lost 2; bases outside the gene matches: 9. Germline assignment: CDR1 SGHNT and CDR2 YYREEE (reference sequence). The CDR3 spans 16 residues. The CDR3 DNA reads TGTGCCAGCAGCCGTATACAGGGGTCCACTGGAAACACCATATATTTT. It encodes CASSRIQGSTGNTIYF.

This chain links TRBV27 with TRBJ1-2; D gene uncertain. Germline CDR1 MNHEY, CDR2 SMNVEV (reference sequence). Trimming removed 4 bases from V and 1 base from J, with 10 bases in between. The CDR3 spans 14 residues. The CDR3 sequence is CASSSLGINYGYTF. For the CDR3, the DNA is TGTGCCAGCAGTTCCCTAGGAATTAACTATGGCTACACCTTC.

J is TRBJ1-1 and V is TRBV2; possible D gene TRBD1, 5 bases. From germline, CDR1 is SNHLY and CDR2 FYNNEI. V dropped 6 bases and J dropped 3 bases, with 8 bases sitting between them. This CDR3 comprises 12 residues. The chain's CDR3 is CASRLGHTEAFF. CDR3 coding DNA: TGTGCCAGCAGGCTGGGGCACACTGAAGCTTTCTTT.

The genes are TRBV18 and TRBJ2-1; a weak D match, TRBD2 (6 bases). Germline V gene sequence: CDR1 KGHSH, CDR2 LQKENI. The CDR3 covers 15 residues. Trimming cost V 3 bases and J 0 bases, with 9 bases left between them. In DNA, the CDR3 is TGTGCCAGCTCACCCCTGGGGGGCTCCTACAATGAGCAGTTCTTC. Protein: CASSPLGGSYNEQFF.

The chain uses TRBV29-1 and TRBJ1-5; D not certain. Trimming pared 6 bases from V and 1 base from J, leaving 10 bases between. This CDR3 is 13 amino acids long. Per germline, CDR1 SQVTM and CDR2 ANQGSEA. DNA of the CDR3: TGCAGCGTCATGTCCGGGAGCAATCAGCCCCAGCATTTT. As protein: CSVMSGSNQPQHF.

This rearrangement joins TRBV6-5 to TRBJ1-1, with a tentative D call TRBD1 (5 bases). The V and J ends lost 2 bases and 3 bases respectively, with 16 bases between them. CDR1 and CDR2 (germline): MNHEY, SVGAGI. CDR3 length: 16 residues. The CDR3, as DNA: TGTGCCAGCAGTTACGGCCCCGGGGGGTTGCACACTGAAGCTTTCTTT. As protein: CASSYGPGGLHTEAFF.

This rearrangement joins TRBV15 to TRBJ1-5, with 8 bases lining up with TRBD1. From germline, CDR1 is LNHNV and CDR2 YYDKDF (reference sequence). Trimming took 5 bases from V and 5 from J; bases not matched to a gene: 5. This CDR3 region has 14 residues. This CDR3 reads CATSEGQGHQPQHF. The CDR3 DNA reads TGTGCCACCAGCGAAGGACAGGGTCATCAGCCCCAGCATTTT.

The CDR3 spells CASSRLTGGTDTQYF. The CDR3 bases are TGTGCCAGCAGCCGCCTGACAGGGGGCACAGATACGCAGTATTTT. The V gene is TRBV7-9, the J gene TRBJ2-3, with 8 bases aligning to TRBD1. CDR1 and CDR2 from the germline V gene are SEHNR and FQNEAQ (reference sequence). V was clipped by 5 bases and J by 1 base; unmatched bases: 5. The CDR3 sequence is 15 residues long.

The chain couples TRBV6-5 to TRBJ2-3; TRBD2 agrees at 12 bases. V gave up 6 bases and J gave up 7 bases; unmatched junction bases: 8. CDR1 MNHEY and CDR2 SVGAGI come from the germline V gene. The CDR3 contains 15 residues. DNA for the CDR3: TGTGCCAGCAGGCACCCTAGCGGGGGGGAACATACGCAGTATTTT. As protein: CASRHPSGGEHTQYF.